Below are 11 T cell receptor beta chains sequenced from a single sample in a study of OX40 agonist ivuxolimab in advanced cancers. The assay was immunoSEQ multiplex PCR, and TCRdb's table has in-frame clones only and misses some. This table holds roughly 11,000 clones, roughly 80% found once. This sample comprised CD4+ or CD8+ T cells sorted from blood, obtained in a trial of the OX40 agonist ivuxolimab. The origin of the receptors is an adult with an advanced solid tumor such as melanoma, head and neck, liver or kidney cancer.

This chain connects TRBV2 to TRBJ1-5, with TRBD1 as a possible D gene (6 bases). Germline values: CDR1 SNHLY, CDR2 FYNNEI. V gave up 0 bases and J gave up 2 bases, with 20 bases separating them. This CDR3 contains 19 residues. CDR3 in DNA: TGTGCCAGCAGTGAAGCGACCCCTGAGGGGGGCTGGGGCAATCAGCCCCAGCATTTT. Amino acid sequence: CASSEATPEGGWGNQPQHF.

As regards this clone: Sequence at one end of the junction differs from germline and may be a read error. The chain uses TRBV2 and TRBJ1-1, with D perhaps matching TRBD1 (6 bases). This CDR3 contains 16 residues. Germline V CDR1 and CDR2: SNHLY, FYNNEI. CDR3 sequence (DNA): TGTGCCGGCAGTAGCGACCGGGACACACTTAGCACTGAAGCTTTCTTT. It codes for CAGSSDRDTLSTEAFF. The variable domain in full, completed from reference TRBV2 and TRBJ1-1, reads EPEVTQTPSHQVTQMGQEVILRCVPISNHLYFYWYRQILGQKVEFLVSFYNNEISEKSEIFDDQFSVERPDGSNFTLKIRSTKLEDSAMYFCAGSSDRDTLSTEAFFGQGTRLTVV.

V usage is TRBV10-2 and J usage is TRBJ2-7; 10 nucleotides align to TRBD1. This CDR3 is 15 amino acids long. CDR1 is WSHSY and CDR2 is SAAADI in the germline V gene. The junction had 11 bases not matched to a gene; V was cut back by 6 bases and J by 6 bases. The DNA of the CDR3 is TGCGCCAGCAGCCCCGGGACAGGGGTGAGGGTCGAGCAGTACTTC. Translated: CASSPGTGVRVEQYF.

The V and J genes are TRBV6-4 and TRBJ2-3; 14 nucleotides align to TRBD2. The germline V gene encodes CDR1 MRHNA and CDR2 SNTAGT. Trimming took 4 bases from V and 4 from J; bases not matched to a gene: 1. The CDR3 is 15 amino acids. CDR3 in amino acids: CASSATSGGADTQYF. DNA of the CDR3: TGTGCCAGCAGTGCGACTAGCGGGGGGGCAGATACGCAGTATTTT.

The V call is TRBV30, the J call TRBJ2-1, with 7 bases fitting TRBD1. V gave up 2 bases and J gave up 7 bases; unmatched junction bases: 5. The CDR3 consists of 13 residues. Per germline, CDR1 GTSNPN and CDR2 SVGIG (reference sequence). This chain's CDR3 is CAWSTGVGNEQFF. The CDR3 region has the DNA TGTGCCTGGAGTACAGGGGTGGGGAATGAGCAGTTCTTC.

The V call is TRBV9, the J call TRBJ1-1; D remains ambiguous. Germline CDR1 reads SGDLS; CDR2 reads YYNGEE. The V end was cut by 3 bases, the J end by 3 bases, with 6 bases between. The CDR3 is made up of 12 amino acids. CDR3 sequence: CASSDGDTEAFF. The CDR3 DNA follows: TGTGCCAGCAGCGACGGGGACACTGAAGCTTTCTTT.

This chain connects TRBV11-2 to TRBJ1-6; D call uncertain. Germline assignment: CDR1 SGHAT and CDR2 FQNNGV. The CDR3 extends over 15 amino acids. The V and J ends lost 5 bases and 4 bases respectively, with 12 bases between them. For the CDR3, the DNA is TGTGCCAGCAGCCCGCCGGCAGCATATAATTCACCCCTCCACTTT. This encodes CASSPPAAYNSPLHF.

The chain links TRBV29-1 to TRBJ1-4; D uncertain. Germline V CDR1 and CDR2: SQVTM, ANQGSEA. The CDR3 has 13 amino acids. The V end lost 3 bases, the J end lost 7 bases, and 12 bases lay between the germline ends. The CDR3 sequence is CSVESRRGEKLFF. The CDR3 coding sequence is TGCAGCGTTGAGTCCAGACGCGGTGAAAAACTGTTTTTT.

Comment on this clone: This CDR3 is also generated by other DNA sequences in the sample. The J gene is TRBJ1-1, the V gene TRBV19; D is perhaps TRBD1 (6 bases). The ends were cut back, 1 base at V and 5 bases at J, with 11 bases in the middle. The CDR3 spans 14 residues. The germline V gene has CDR1 LNHDA and CDR2 SQIVND (reference sequence). DNA for the CDR3: TGTGCCAGTAGTATAGGGGGCAGGGGTACTGAAGCTTTCTTT. This gives the protein CASSIGGRGTEAFF.

The chain recombines TRBV4-1 with TRBJ1-4; 9 positions match TRBD1. Trimming cost V 4 bases and J 8 bases; bases outside gene matches: 8. This CDR3 has 15 amino acids. Germline assignment: CDR1 MGHRA and CDR2 YSYEKL. CDR3 DNA sequence: TGCGCCAGCAGCCCGCCCGGGACAGGGCACGAAAAACTGTTTTTT. Residues: CASSPPGTGHEKLFF.

The gene calls are TRBV11-3 and TRBJ1-2, with a weak D call TRBD1 (5 bases). Germline lookup yields CDR1 SGHNT and CDR2 YENEEA. This CDR3 is 16 amino acids long. The germline V and J ends were trimmed by 2 bases and 8 bases, with 21 bases remaining between them. The CDR3 nucleotides read TGTGCCAGCAGCTTATGGCAGGGAACGTTCTTAGGCGGCTACACCTTC. Its translation: CASSLWQGTFLGGYTF.